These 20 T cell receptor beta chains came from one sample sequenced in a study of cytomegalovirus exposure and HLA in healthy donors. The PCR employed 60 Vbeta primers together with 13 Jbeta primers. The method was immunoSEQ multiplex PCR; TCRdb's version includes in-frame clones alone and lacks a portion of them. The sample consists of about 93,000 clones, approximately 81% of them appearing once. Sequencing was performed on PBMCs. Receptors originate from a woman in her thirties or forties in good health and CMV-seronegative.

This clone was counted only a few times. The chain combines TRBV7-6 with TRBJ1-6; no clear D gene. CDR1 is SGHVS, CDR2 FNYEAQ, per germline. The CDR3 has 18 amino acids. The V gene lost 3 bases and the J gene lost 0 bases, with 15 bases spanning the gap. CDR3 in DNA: TGTGCCAGCAGCTTTAGCGGGCAGGCCGGCTCCTATAATTCACCCCTCCACTTT. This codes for CASSFSGQAGSYNSPLHF.

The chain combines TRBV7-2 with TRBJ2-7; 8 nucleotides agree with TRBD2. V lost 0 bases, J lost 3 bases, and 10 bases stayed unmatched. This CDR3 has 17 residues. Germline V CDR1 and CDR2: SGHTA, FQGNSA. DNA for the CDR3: TGTGCCAGCAGCTTAGCCCTCACTGAGGGACTAGTCTACGAGCAGTACTTC. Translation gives CASSLALTEGLVYEQYF.

In nucleotides, the CDR3 is TGTGCCAGCTCACTACTAGTCCACGCTAGCGGCACAGATACGCAGTATTTT. This codes for CASSLLVHASGTDTQYF. The genes are TRBV18 and TRBJ2-3; D possibly corresponds to TRBD2 (6 bases). Germline assignment: CDR1 KGHSH and CDR2 LQKENI. With 4 bases removed from V and 1 base from J, the gap between germline ends came to 18 bases. The CDR3 totals 17 residues.

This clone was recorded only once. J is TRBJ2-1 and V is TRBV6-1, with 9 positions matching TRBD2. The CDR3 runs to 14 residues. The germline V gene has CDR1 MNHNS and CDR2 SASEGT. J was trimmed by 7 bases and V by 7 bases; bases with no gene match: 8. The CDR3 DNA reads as TGTGCCAGCAAAGGCGGGAGGGCCAAGAATGAGCAGTTCTTC. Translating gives CASKGGRAKNEQFF.

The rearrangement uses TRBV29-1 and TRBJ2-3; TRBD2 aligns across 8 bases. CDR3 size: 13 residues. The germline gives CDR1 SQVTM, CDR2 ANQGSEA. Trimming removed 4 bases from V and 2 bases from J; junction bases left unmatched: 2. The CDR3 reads CSVVAGITDTQYF. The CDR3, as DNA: TGCAGCGTTGTAGCGGGGATCACAGATACGCAGTATTTT.

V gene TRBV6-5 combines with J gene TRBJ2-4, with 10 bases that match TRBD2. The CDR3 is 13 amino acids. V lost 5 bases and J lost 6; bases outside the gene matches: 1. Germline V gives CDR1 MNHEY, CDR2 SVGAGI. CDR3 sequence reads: CASSGTSANIQYF. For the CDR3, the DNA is TGTGCCAGCAGTGGGACTAGCGCAAACATTCAGTACTTC.

CDR3 bases: TGCGCCAGCAGCCAGGTTGGACAGGTTTCCTACGAGCAGTACTTC. Translated: CASSQVGQVSYEQYF. V is TRBV4-1 and J is TRBJ2-7; 7 bases are shared with TRBD1. This CDR3 comprises 15 residues. Trimming took 3 bases from V and 1 from J; bases not matched to a gene: 6. The germline V gene encodes CDR1 MGHRA and CDR2 YSYEKL.

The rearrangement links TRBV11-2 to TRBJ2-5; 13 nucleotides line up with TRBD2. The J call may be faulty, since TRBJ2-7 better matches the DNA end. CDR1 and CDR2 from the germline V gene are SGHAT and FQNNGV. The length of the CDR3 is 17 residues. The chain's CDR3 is CASSLDPGTSGTDEQYF. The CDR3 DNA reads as TGTGCCAGCAGCTTAGACCCTGGGACTAGCGGGACCGACGAGCAGTACTTC.

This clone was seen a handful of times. The CDR3 bases are TGCAGCGTTGAAGTTCCAGCGGGAGTAGTCTACGAGCAGTACTTC. Translating it yields CSVEVPAGVVYEQYF. The chain employs TRBV29-1 and TRBJ2-7; 8 nucleotides match TRBD2. Trimming removed 1 base from V and 3 bases from J; junction bases left unmatched: 8. Germline CDR1 SQVTM, CDR2 ANQGSEA. This CDR3 region has 15 residues.

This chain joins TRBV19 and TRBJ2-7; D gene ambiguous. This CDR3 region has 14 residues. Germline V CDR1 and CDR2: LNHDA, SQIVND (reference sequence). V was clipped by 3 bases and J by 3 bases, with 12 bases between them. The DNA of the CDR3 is TGTGCCAGTAGTATGACTCGAAACCACTACGAGCAGTACTTC. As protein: CASSMTRNHYEQYF.

The CDR3 reads CASRMGLAGRYEQYF. Written as DNA, the CDR3 is TGTGCCAGCAGGATGGGACTAGCGGGCCGCTACGAGCAGTACTTC. The J gene is TRBJ2-5, the V gene TRBV6-6; 12 bases align to TRBD2. The DNA end favors TRBJ2-7, so the J call may be wrong. The length of the CDR3 is 15 residues. The germline CDR1 and CDR2 sequences are MNHNY and SVGAGI (reference sequence).

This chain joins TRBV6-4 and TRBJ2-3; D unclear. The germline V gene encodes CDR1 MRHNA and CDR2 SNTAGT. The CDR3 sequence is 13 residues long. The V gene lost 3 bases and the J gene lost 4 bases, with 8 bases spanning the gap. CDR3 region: CASSEAVADTQYF. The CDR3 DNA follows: TGTGCCAGCAGTGAAGCTGTGGCAGATACGCAGTATTTT.

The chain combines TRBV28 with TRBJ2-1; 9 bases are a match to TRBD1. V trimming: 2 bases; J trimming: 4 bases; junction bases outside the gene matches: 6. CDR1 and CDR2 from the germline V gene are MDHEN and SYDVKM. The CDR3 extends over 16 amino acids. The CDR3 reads CASSLNTGGAYNEQFF. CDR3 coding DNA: TGTGCCAGCAGTTTAAACACAGGGGGCGCGTACAATGAGCAGTTCTTC.

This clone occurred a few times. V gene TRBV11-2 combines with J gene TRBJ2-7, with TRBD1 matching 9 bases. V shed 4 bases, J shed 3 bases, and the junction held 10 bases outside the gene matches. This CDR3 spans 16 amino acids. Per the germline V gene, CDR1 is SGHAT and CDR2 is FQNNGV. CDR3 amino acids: CASSWATGGNVYEQYF. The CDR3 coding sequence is TGTGCCAGCAGCTGGGCTACAGGGGGCAACGTCTACGAGCAGTACTTC.

The CDR3 nucleotides read TGTGCCAGCAGTGAACAGCGGATCTTGGGGGAAAAACTGTTTTTT. It yields the protein CASSEQRILGEKLFF. The chain combines TRBV6-1 with TRBJ1-4; D gene uncertain. Germline V gene sequence: CDR1 MNHNS, CDR2 SASEGT. Trimming cost V 2 bases and J 8 bases, with 15 bases left between them. The length of the CDR3 is 15 residues.

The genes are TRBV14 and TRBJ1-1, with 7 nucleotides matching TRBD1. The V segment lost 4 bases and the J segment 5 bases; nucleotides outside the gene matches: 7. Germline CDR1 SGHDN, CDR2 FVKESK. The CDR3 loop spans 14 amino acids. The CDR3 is CASSLTTGRTEAFF. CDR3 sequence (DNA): TGTGCCAGCAGCCTAACGACAGGGAGGACTGAAGCTTTCTTT.

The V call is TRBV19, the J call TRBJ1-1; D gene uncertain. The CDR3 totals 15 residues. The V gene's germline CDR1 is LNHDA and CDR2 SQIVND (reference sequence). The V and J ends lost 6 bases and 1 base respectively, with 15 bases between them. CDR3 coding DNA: TGTGCCAGTAGCGTGGGTTGGGAGGAGAACACTGAAGCTTTCTTT. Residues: CASSVGWEENTEAFF.

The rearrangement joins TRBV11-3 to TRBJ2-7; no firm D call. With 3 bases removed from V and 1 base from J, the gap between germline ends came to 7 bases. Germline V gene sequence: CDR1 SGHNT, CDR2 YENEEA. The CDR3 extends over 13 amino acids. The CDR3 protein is CASSLGRSYEQYF. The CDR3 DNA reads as TGTGCCAGCAGCTTGGGCCGATCCTACGAGCAGTACTTC. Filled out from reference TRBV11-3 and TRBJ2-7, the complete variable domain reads EAGVVQSPRYKIIEKKQPVAFWCNPISGHNTLYWYLQNLGQGPELLIRYENEEAVDDSQLPKDRFSAERLKGVDSTLKIQPAELGDSAVYLCASSLGRSYEQYFGPGTRLTVT.

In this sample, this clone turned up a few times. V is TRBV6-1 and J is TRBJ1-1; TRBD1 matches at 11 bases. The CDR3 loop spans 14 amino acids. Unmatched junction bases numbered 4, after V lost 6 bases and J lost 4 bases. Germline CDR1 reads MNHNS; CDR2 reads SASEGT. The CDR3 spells CASSSGTGGTEAFF. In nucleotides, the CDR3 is TGTGCCAGCAGCTCCGGGACAGGGGGCACTGAAGCTTTCTTT.

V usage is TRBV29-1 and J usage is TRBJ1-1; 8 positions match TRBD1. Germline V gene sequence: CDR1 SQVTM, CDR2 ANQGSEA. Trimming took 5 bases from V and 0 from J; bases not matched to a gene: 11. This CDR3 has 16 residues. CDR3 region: CSVSYRTGPMNTEAFF. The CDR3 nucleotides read TGCAGCGTTTCTTACAGGACAGGGCCCATGAACACTGAAGCTTTCTTT. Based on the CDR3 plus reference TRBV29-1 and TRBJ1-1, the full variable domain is SAVISQKPSRDICQRGTSLTIQCQVDSQVTMMFWYRQQPGQSLTLIATANQGSEATYESGFVIDKFPISRPNLTFSTLTVSNMSPEDSSIYLCSVSYRTGPMNTEAFFGQGTRLTVV.